Below are 25 T cell receptor beta chains sequenced from a single sample in a study of cytotoxic CD8 clonotypes in ibrutinib-treated CLL. TCRdb keeps only in-frame clones here, not all; method: immunoSEQ multiplex PCR. This table has fewer than 70,000 clones, about 72% appearing once. The specimen was PBMCs, collected after 12 months of ibrutinib treatment. These receptor sequences come from a human donor with chronic lymphocytic leukemia.

The genes are TRBV18 and TRBJ2-5, with D tentatively TRBD2 (6 bases). The ends were cut back, 3 bases at V and 3 bases at J, with 14 bases in the middle. The CDR3 covers 15 residues. The V gene's germline CDR1 is KGHSH and CDR2 LQKENI. The CDR3 region is CASSPRDWEEETQYF. The CDR3 nucleotides read TGTGCCAGCTCACCCCGCGATTGGGAGGAAGAGACCCAGTACTTC.

This clone has only one observation. The chain is built from TRBV14 and TRBJ2-5; maybe TRBD1 (6 bases). V gave up 6 bases and J gave up 7 bases, with 15 bases separating them. Per the germline V gene, CDR1 is SGHDN and CDR2 is FVKESK. This CDR3 is 13 amino acids long. CDR3 loop: CASRDSLVGTQYF. The CDR3 DNA sequence: TGTGCCAGCAGGGACAGCCTCGTTGGGACCCAGTACTTC.

The chain uses TRBV6-1 and TRBJ2-7; perhaps TRBD2 as D (6 bases). Trimming stripped 4 bases from V and 1 base from J, with 14 bases between. Germline V gene data show CDR1 as MNHNS and CDR2 as SASEGT. The CDR3 is made up of 15 amino acids. CDR3 residues: CASSAPPAGSYEQYF. The CDR3 DNA follows: TGTGCCAGCAGTGCCCCGCCGGCGGGGTCCTACGAGCAGTACTTC.

This clone was seen many times. The chain recombines TRBV7-3 with TRBJ2-7; either TRBD1 or TRBD2 may supply D (5 bases each). The germline gives CDR1 SGHTA, CDR2 FQGTGA. This CDR3 is 12 amino acids long. V lost 2 bases, J lost 7 bases, and 9 bases lay in between. This CDR3 reads CASSLGTREQYF. CDR3 nucleotide sequence: TGTGCCAGCAGCTTAGGGACGCGGGAGCAGTACTTC.

The chain employs TRBV28 and TRBJ1-2; D possibly corresponds to TRBD1 (6 bases). CDR1 is MDHEN and CDR2 is SYDVKM in the germline V gene. V was shortened by 6 bases and J by 8 bases, with 16 bases between the two germline ends. This CDR3 comprises 13 residues. CDR3 nucleotides: TGTGCCAGCAGAGACCAGGGGTTGAGGGGCTACACCTTC. Translated: CASRDQGLRGYTF.

This chain uses TRBV7-6 with TRBJ1-2, with D perhaps TRBD1 (6 bases). V shed 5 bases and J shed 2 bases, with 9 bases lying between them. CDR1 is SGHVS and CDR2 is FNYEAQ in the germline V gene. CDR3 length: 13 amino acids. The CDR3 DNA sequence: TGTGCCAGCAGCCCTACAGGGAACTATGGCTACACCTTC. Protein sequence: CASSPTGNYGYTF.

The chain uses TRBV29-1 and TRBJ2-3; 9 bases match TRBD2. J gave up 7 bases and V 2 bases, and 7 bases lay outside the gene matches. Germline V gene sequence: CDR1 SQVTM, CDR2 ANQGSEA. The CDR3 has 14 residues. CDR3 sequence (DNA): TGCAGCGTTGAATCAGGCGGGAGGGCGAATACGCAGTATTTT. Its translation: CSVESGGRANTQYF.

This rearrangement joins TRBV6-6 to TRBJ2-1; D gene unclear. Germline lookup yields CDR1 MNHNY and CDR2 SVGAGI (reference sequence). The CDR3 contains 11 residues. Between the trimmed V and J ends, which lost 4 bases and 7 bases, there was a span of 5 bases. The CDR3 reads CASSSFNEQFF. In nucleotides, the CDR3 is TGTGCCAGCAGTTCCTTTAATGAGCAGTTCTTC.

The CDR3 DNA sequence: TGTGCCAGCAGCCCCTGGGAGGGCTACGGCTATGGCTACACCTTC. This gives the protein CASSPWEGYGYGYTF. V usage is TRBV7-2 and J usage is TRBJ1-2; D is unclear. Deletions cut 5 bases from V and 4 bases from J, with 17 bases between. CDR1 is SGHTA and CDR2 is FQGNSA in the germline V gene. This CDR3 is built from 15 residues.

This clone has only a few counts. The V call is TRBV7-3, the J call TRBJ2-6; D possibly corresponds to TRBD1 (5 bases). The V gene's germline CDR1 is SGHTA and CDR2 FQGTGA. The V end lost 5 bases, the J end lost 1 base, and 9 bases lay between the germline ends. CDR3 length equals 15 residues. The CDR3 region is CASSLAGSGANVLTF. The CDR3 coding sequence is TGTGCCAGCAGCCTGGCAGGGTCTGGGGCCAACGTCCTGACTTTC. Full variable domain (outside the CDR3, taken from reference TRBV7-3 and TRBJ2-6): GAGVSQTPSNKVTEKGKYVELRCDPISGHTALYWYRQSLGQGPEFLIYFQGTGAADDSGLPNDRFFAVRPEGSVSTLKIQRTERGDSAVYLCASSLAGSGANVLTFGAGSRLTVL.

The rearrangement links TRBV5-1 to TRBJ2-2; D is undetermined. CDR1 SGHRS and CDR2 YFSETQ come from the germline V gene. V shed 0 bases and J shed 0 bases, with 9 bases lying between them. The CDR3 has 16 amino acids. DNA of the CDR3: TGCGCCAGCAGCTTGGCCATCAATTCGAACACCGGGGAGCTGTTTTTT. Encoded protein: CASSLAINSNTGELFF.

The chain recombines TRBV30 with TRBJ1-5; D perhaps matches TRBD1 (5 bases). The germline CDR1 and CDR2 sequences are GTSNPN and SVGIG (reference sequence). This CDR3 has 14 amino acids. Trimming left V 0 bases short and J 6 bases short, with 12 bases between. The CDR3 sequence is CAWSVQGDVQPQHF. The DNA for the CDR3 is TGTGCCTGGAGTGTTCAAGGGGACGTTCAGCCCCAGCATTTT. The variable domain in full, with the rest retrieved from reference TRBV30 and TRBJ1-5, is SQTIHQWPATLVQPVGSPLSLECTVEGTSNPNLYWYRQAAGRGLQLLFYSVGIGQISSEVPQNLSASRPQDRQFILSSKKLLLSDSGFYLCAWSVQGDVQPQHFGDGTRLSIL.

The CDR3, as DNA: TGTGCCAGCAGGACTAGCGAAAACTCCTACGAGCAGTACTTC. Translating gives CASRTSENSYEQYF. V gene TRBV6-1 combines with J gene TRBJ2-7, with 8 bases aligning to TRBD2. Trimming removed 6 bases from V and 0 bases from J; junction bases left unmatched: 4. CDR3 size: 14 residues. In germline, CDR1 is MNHNS, CDR2 SASEGT.

V is TRBV10-1 and J is TRBJ2-3; D remains unclear. Trimming shortened V by 2 bases and J by 6 bases, and 3 bases separated the two germline ends. CDR3 length: 11 amino acids. Germline V CDR1 and CDR2: WNHNN, SYGVQD (reference sequence). This chain's CDR3 is CASSEDDTQYF. CDR3 nucleotide sequence: TGCGCCAGCAGTGAGGACGATACGCAGTATTTT.

The V call is TRBV18, the J call TRBJ1-4; TRBD1 matches 7 bases. With V trimmed by 2 bases and J by 7 bases, 1 base remained unmatched. CDR3 length: 13 residues. Germline CDR1 is KGHSH and CDR2 is LQKENI. CDR3 in DNA: TGTGCCAGCTCACCATGGGACAGTGAAAAACTGTTTTTT. Its protein is CASSPWDSEKLFF.

V and J are TRBV11-1 and TRBJ2-7, with D maybe TRBD1 (7 bases). The V end was cut by 5 bases, the J end by 0 bases, with 14 bases between. The CDR3 has 15 amino acids. Germline-derived CDR1 and CDR2 are SGHAT and FQDESV (reference sequence). In DNA form, the CDR3 reads TGTGCCAGCAGCAGTGCGGGACAGCTCTCCTACGAGCAGTACTTC. It encodes CASSSAGQLSYEQYF.

This clone has only a few counts. The V and J genes are TRBV28 and TRBJ2-1, with 13 bases fitting TRBD2. The CDR3 consists of 16 residues. Germline V gene lookup returns CDR1 MDHEN and CDR2 SYDVKM. J was trimmed by 5 bases and V by 2 bases; bases with no gene match: 3. CDR3 sequence reads: CASSLTGTSGNNEQFF. In DNA form, the CDR3 reads TGTGCCAGCAGTTTAACCGGGACTAGCGGGAACAATGAGCAGTTCTTC.

The rearrangement uses TRBV6-6 and TRBJ2-5; 7 bases line up with TRBD2. Looked up from germline, CDR1 is MNHNY and CDR2 is SVGAGI (reference sequence). The CDR3 runs 14 residues. The J segment lost 0 bases and the V segment lost 4 bases, leaving 2 bases of the junction unmatched. DNA of the CDR3: TGTGCCAGCAGTTTTGGGACTAACCAAGAGACCCAGTACTTC. As protein: CASSFGTNQETQYF.

This clone was observed a handful of times. The chain couples TRBV6-1 to TRBJ1-2; the match to TRBD1 covers 8 bases. Germline values: CDR1 MNHNS, CDR2 SASEGT. There are 13 residues in the CDR3. With V trimmed by 5 bases and J by 5 bases, 4 bases remained unmatched. CDR3 DNA: TGTGCCAGCAGTCAGGACAGGGCATATGGCTACACCTTC. Translated: CASSQDRAYGYTF.

This chain connects TRBV6-6 to TRBJ1-1, with TRBD1 matching 7 bases. In germline, CDR1 is MNHNY, CDR2 SVGAGI (reference sequence). This CDR3 is built from 14 residues. V dropped 6 bases and J dropped 4; count of bases not matched to a gene: 8. CDR3 nucleotides: TGTGCCAGCAGAAAAGGGGGCCTTGGCACTGAAGCTTTCTTT. Amino acid sequence: CASRKGGLGTEAFF.

This clone appeared a few times. Here the CDR3 reads CASSLAQPNYGYTF. CDR3 nucleotides: TGTGCCAGCAGTTTGGCGCAGCCTAACTATGGCTACACCTTC. The chain carries TRBV28 and TRBJ1-2; no firm D call. The CDR3 consists of 14 residues. Germline assignment: CDR1 MDHEN and CDR2 SYDVKM. V was pared by 3 bases and J by 0 bases, with 8 bases between.

The J gene is TRBJ2-2, the V gene TRBV27, with D maybe TRBD1 (5 bases). CDR1 MNHEY and CDR2 SMNVEV come from the germline V gene (reference sequence). V was shortened by 1 base and J by 3 bases, with 6 bases between the two germline ends. The CDR3 consists of 14 residues. The chain's CDR3 is CASSLLGDTGELFF. The DNA of the CDR3 is TGTGCCAGCAGTTTATTAGGGGACACCGGGGAGCTGTTTTTT.

By proportion, this clone is medium-sized. The V call is TRBV27, the J call TRBJ1-5, with 9 bases fitting TRBD1. CDR1 and CDR2 (germline): MNHEY, SMNVEV (reference sequence). The CDR3 consists of 17 residues. V lost 6 bases, J lost 1 base, and 10 bases stayed unmatched. The CDR3 is CASSRNTGGKSNQPQHF. The CDR3 nucleotides read TGTGCCAGCAGCCGTAATACAGGGGGCAAAAGCAATCAGCCCCAGCATTTT.

This chain uses TRBV7-6 with TRBJ1-4, with TRBD1 identical over 7 bases. V gave up 4 bases and J gave up 4 bases; unmatched junction bases: 9. Germline CDR1 and CDR2: SGHVS and FNYEAQ. This CDR3 is 16 amino acids long. CDR3 DNA sequence: TGTGCCAGCAGCTCAGAACCGGGACAGCTTAATGAAAAACTGTTTTTT. Its translation: CASSSEPGQLNEKLFF.

This clone appeared a single time. The rearrangement links TRBV28 to TRBJ1-2, with D tentatively TRBD1 (6 bases). The CDR3 extends over 15 amino acids. Trimming stripped 11 bases from V and 5 bases from J, with 24 bases between. Per germline, CDR1 MDHEN and CDR2 SYDVKM. The CDR3 bases are TGTGCCGCCGCCGCCGGGTTCAGGGGCGGGTATGGCTACACCTTC. It is translated as CAAAAGFRGGYGYTF.